This is a list of T cell receptor beta chains from one sample in a study of T-cell reconstitution after alpha-beta-depleted transplantation in children. TCRdb re-called the PCR reads through MiXCR, storing one row per CDR3 protein. There are roughly 50,000 distinct CDR3 sequences in the sample; 40% to 45% occur only once, and more than 95% lies in the top ten. Here the sequenced sample was PBMCs, mostly from graft donor cells, taken 360 days after TCRalphabeta/CD19-depleted stem cell transplant. The receptors originated from a male patient younger than 18 who had a stem cell transplant for acute lymphoblastic leukemia, so the T cells may come from the graft donor. CDR3s include the opening cysteine and the closing phenylalanine or tryptophan. The D gene is left open where the match is weak. Clone size is not always given. Where it is, it says once, few, many or a class for expanded clones.

v_call,clone_size,d_call,j_call,cdr3_aa,cdr3_nt
TRBV11-2,.,.,TRBJ2-1,CASSLDRAAPRFF,TGTGCCAGCAGCTTAGATCGGGCGGCCCCTCGGTTCTTC
TRBV7-2,.,TRBD1,TRBJ2-7,CASSLGQGDYEQYF,TGTGCCAGCAGCTTGGGACAGGGGGACTACGAGCAGTACTTC
TRBV6-5,.,.,TRBJ1-4,CASSYSWGGDEKLFF,TGTGCCAGCAGTTACTCGTGGGGGGGTGATGAAAAACTGTTTTTT
TRBV25-1,.,TRBD1,TRBJ2-7,CASSGQGESYEQYF,TGTGCCAGCAGTGGCCAGGGGGAATCCTACGAGCAGTACTTC
TRBV2,.,TRBD1,TRBJ1-1,CASGGRATGLGTEAFF,TGTGCCAGCGGGGGGAGGGCGACAGGGCTTGGCACTGAAGCTTTCTTT
TRBV7-2,.,.,TRBJ2-7,CASSLEGGGFYEQYF,TGTGCCAGCAGCTTAGAGGGCGGCGGATTCTACGAGCAGTACTTC
TRBV7-2,.,TRBD2,TRBJ2-7,CASSPSPGLVYEQYF,TGTGCCAGCAGCCCCTCCCCGGGACTAGTATACGAGCAGTACTTC
TRBV5-1,many,.,TRBJ2-3,CASSPGAAVGTDTQYF,TGCGCCAGCAGCCCAGGGGCGGCTGTGGGCACAGATACGCAGTATTTT
TRBV7-6,.,.,TRBJ2-1,CASSLGTNPDNEQFF,TGTGCCAGCAGCTTAGGGACTAACCCAGACAATGAGCAGTTCTTC
TRBV7-8,.,.,TRBJ2-5,CASSLGGGRGIQETQYF,TGTGCCAGCAGCTTAGGGGGGGGGCGGGGGATCCAAGAGACCCAGTACTTC
TRBV11-2,once,TRBD1,TRBJ2-6,CASSLTGAGANVLTF,TGTGCCAGCAGCTTAACAGGGGCTGGGGCCAACGTCCTGACTTTC
TRBV20-1,.,.,TRBJ1-2,CSAREGQGYTF,TGCAGTGCTAGAGAGGGCCAGGGCTACACCTTC
TRBV5-1,many,.,TRBJ2-3,CASSPPTDTQYF,TGCGCCAGCAGCCCTCCCACAGATACGCAGTATTTT
TRBV9,few,.,TRBJ2-5,CASSPPGDETQYF,TGTGCCAGCAGCCCCCCCGGTGATGAGACCCAGTACTTC
TRBV28,few,.,TRBJ2-5,CASSFLDRIIETQYF,TGTGCCAGCAGTTTTCTCGACAGGATAATTGAGACCCAGTACTTC
TRBV12-3/TRBV12-4,few,.,TRBJ2-1,CASVSYNEQFF,TGTGCCAGTGTCTCTTACAATGAGCAGTTCTTC
TRBV24-1,few,.,TRBJ2-3,CATSGGRNSKKTDTQYF,TGTGCCACCAGTGGCGGGCGGAACTCTAAGAAGACAGATACGCAGTATTTT
TRBV5-1,.,.,TRBJ1-3,CASTWGPSGNTIYF,TGCGCCAGCACCTGGGGTCCCTCTGGAAACACCATATATTTT
TRBV27,.,TRBD1,TRBJ2-7,CASSSSGTGVVEQYF,TGTGCCAGCAGTTCCTCCGGGACAGGGGTCGTCGAGCAGTACTTC
TRBV12-3/TRBV12-4,.,.,TRBJ2-3,CASSLGGGLATDTQYF,TGTGCCAGCAGTTTGGGGGGCGGGCTAGCGACAGATACGCAGTATTTT
TRBV4-1,.,.,TRBJ2-1,CASSPQTYNEQFF,TGCGCCAGCAGCCCCCAAACCTACAATGAGCAGTTCTTC
TRBV20-1,.,.,TRBJ2-7,CSARTLQGRTYEQYF,TGCAGTGCCCGCACCTTACAGGGCCGGACCTACGAGCAGTACTTC
TRBV29-1,.,TRBD2,TRBJ2-3,CSDTGASSGRGNTDTQYF,TGCAGCGACACAGGGGCCTCGAGCGGGAGGGGCAACACAGATACGCAGTATTTT
TRBV15,many,.,TRBJ2-1,CATSPRYDNEQFF,TGTGCCACCAGCCCAAGATACGACAATGAGCAGTTCTTC
TRBV20-1,.,.,TRBJ1-1,CSAREGGRTTEAFF,TGCAGTGCTAGAGAGGGGGGTAGGACCACTGAAGCTTTCTTT
TRBV7-9,once,TRBD2,TRBJ2-5,CASSLSPGGQETQYF,TGTGCCAGCAGCTTGAGTCCGGGGGGACAAGAGACCCAGTACTTC
TRBV12-3/TRBV12-4,few,.,TRBJ2-1,CASSRDGGSYNEQFF,TGTGCCAGCAGCAGGGACGGCGGCTCCTACAATGAGCAGTTCTTC
TRBV20-1,.,.,TRBJ2-1,CSARNNEQFF,TGCAGTGCCCGGAACAATGAGCAGTTCTTC
TRBV29-1,.,.,TRBJ2-5,CSVELPESVLETQYF,TGCAGCGTTGAATTACCAGAATCTGTGCTGGAGACCCAGTACTTC
TRBV28,.,.,TRBJ2-4,CASSFGFFKNIQYF,TGTGCCAGCAGTTTCGGTTTTTTCAAAAACATTCAGTACTTC
TRBV20-1,.,TRBD1,TRBJ2-5,CSARRDSRQETQYF,TGCAGTGCGCGTCGGGACAGCCGCCAAGAGACCCAGTACTTC
TRBV1,.,.,TRBJ2-7,CTSSQVGAANKYRYEQYF,TGCACCAGCAGCCAAGTCGGGGCGGCAAACAAATACCGGTACGAGCAGTACTTC
TRBV28,.,TRBD1,TRBJ1-6,CASTLPQGALTF,TGTGCCAGCACCTTACCTCAGGGGGCATTGACTTTC
TRBV12-3/TRBV12-4,few,.,TRBJ2-7,CASSSWEKGNEQYF,TGTGCCAGCAGTTCTTGGGAGAAGGGAAACGAGCAGTACTTC
TRBV27,few,.,TRBJ2-1,CASRIPLGNEQFF,TGTGCCAGCAGAATCCCTTTGGGAAATGAGCAGTTCTTC
TRBV11-2,.,.,TRBJ2-5,CASSPVYWANQETQYF,TGTGCCAGCAGCCCGGTTTATTGGGCTAACCAAGAGACCCAGTACTTC
TRBV12-3/TRBV12-4,many,.,TRBJ2-7,CASTERLSYEQYF,TGTGCCAGCACAGAGAGACTTTCCTACGAGCAGTACTTC
TRBV10-3,once,TRBD1,TRBJ2-3,CAISTGTGADTQYF,TGTGCCATCAGCACCGGGACAGGGGCAGATACGCAGTATTTT
TRBV20-1,.,.,TRBJ2-7,CSAPPARVNEQYF,TGCAGTGCCCCCCCAGCCCGGGTAAACGAGCAGTACTTC
TRBV29-1,.,TRBD1,TRBJ2-7,CSVGDRSIYEQYF,TGCAGCGTTGGGGACAGGTCAATCTACGAGCAGTACTTC
TRBV2,.,TRBD1,TRBJ2-7,CASFEGTAYEQYF,TGTGCCAGCTTTGAAGGGACAGCCTACGAGCAGTACTTC